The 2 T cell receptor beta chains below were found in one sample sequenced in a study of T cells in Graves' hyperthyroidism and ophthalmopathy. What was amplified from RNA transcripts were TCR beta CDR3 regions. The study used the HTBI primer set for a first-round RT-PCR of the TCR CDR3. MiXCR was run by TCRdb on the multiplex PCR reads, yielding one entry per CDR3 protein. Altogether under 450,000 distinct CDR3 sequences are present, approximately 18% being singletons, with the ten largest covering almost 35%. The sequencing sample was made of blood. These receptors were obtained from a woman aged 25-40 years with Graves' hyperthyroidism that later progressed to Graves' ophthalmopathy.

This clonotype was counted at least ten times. Here the CDR3 DNA reads TGTGCCAGCTCACGAACAGGGGGCAGATACAATGAGCAGTTCTTC. Translation gives CASSRTGGRYNEQFF. This chain uses TRBV18 with TRBJ2-1; 9 nucleotides align to TRBD1. Germline CDR1 KGHSH, CDR2 LQKENI. This CDR3 contains 15 residues. After removal of 4 bases from V and 4 bases from J, the junction contained 5 bases not matched to a gene.

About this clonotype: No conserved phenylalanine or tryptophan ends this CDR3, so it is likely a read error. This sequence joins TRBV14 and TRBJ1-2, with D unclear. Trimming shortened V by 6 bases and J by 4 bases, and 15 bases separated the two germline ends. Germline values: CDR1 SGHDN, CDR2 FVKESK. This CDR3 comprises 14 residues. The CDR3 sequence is CASRDWREGYGYTL. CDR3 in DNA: TGTGCCAGCAGGGACTGGAGGGAGGGCTATGGCTACACCCTC.